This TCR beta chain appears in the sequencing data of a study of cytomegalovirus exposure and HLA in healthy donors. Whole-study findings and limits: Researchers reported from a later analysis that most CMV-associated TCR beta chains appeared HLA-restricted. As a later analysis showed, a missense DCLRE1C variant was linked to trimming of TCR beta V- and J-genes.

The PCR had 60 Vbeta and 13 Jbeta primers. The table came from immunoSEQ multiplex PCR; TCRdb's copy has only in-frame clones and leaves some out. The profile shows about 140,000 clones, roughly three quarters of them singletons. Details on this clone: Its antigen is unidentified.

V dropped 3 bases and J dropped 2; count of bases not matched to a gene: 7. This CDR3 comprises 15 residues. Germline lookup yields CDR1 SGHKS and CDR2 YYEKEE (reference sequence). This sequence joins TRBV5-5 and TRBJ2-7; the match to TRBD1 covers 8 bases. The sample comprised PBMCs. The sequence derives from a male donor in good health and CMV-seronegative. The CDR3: CASSSYGTGPYEQYF. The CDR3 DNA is TGTGCCAGCAGCTCATACGGGACAGGCCCCTACGAGCAGTACTTC.